Each of the 4 T cell receptor beta chains below was sequenced from the same sample in a study of Graves' ophthalmopathy and Graves' hyperthyroidism. For repertoire sequencing, the TCR beta CDR3 regions were amplified from RNA transcripts. A first-round RT-PCR used HTBI primers, followed by a second-round multiplex PCR. MiXCR, applied by TCRdb to the multiplex PCR reads, yields one record per CDR3 protein. The table includes over a million distinct CDR3 sequences, around a third detected once. Sequencing was performed on peripheral blood or thyroid tissue (not recorded which). Receptor source: an adult man with Graves' hyperthyroidism.

This sequence joins TRBV7-9 and TRBJ2-5, with TRBD1 identical over 7 bases. The CDR3 covers 15 residues. V lost 5 bases to trimming and J lost 2 bases; unmatched junction nucleotides: 8. The germline V gene encodes CDR1 SEHNR and CDR2 FQNEAQ (reference sequence). This CDR3 reads CASSVGDSPQETQYF. The CDR3 DNA sequence: TGTGCCAGCAGCGTAGGGGACAGCCCACAAGAGACCCAGTACTTC.

The chain links TRBV11-2 to TRBJ1-4; TRBD1 matches 11 bases. Trimming at V came to 1 base and at J to 3 bases, leaving 7 bases not matched to a gene. This CDR3 has 18 residues. Germline assignment: CDR1 SGHAT and CDR2 FQNNGV. The CDR3 nucleotides read TGTGCCAGCAGCTTAGCAGCTGGACAGGGGGCTGCTAATGAAAAACTGTTTTTT. Its protein product is CASSLAAGQGAANEKLFF.

The chain couples TRBV7-9 to TRBJ2-2; D is uncertain. V was pared by 7 bases and J by 4 bases, with 7 bases between. This CDR3 has 12 amino acids. Germline V gene sequence: CDR1 SEHNR, CDR2 FQNEAQ (reference sequence). The CDR3 sequence is CASIVSTGELFF. CDR3 DNA: TGTGCCAGCATCGTGAGCACCGGGGAGCTGTTTTTT.

The chain has TRBV29-1 and TRBJ2-7; D is possibly TRBD1 (6 bases). The V gene lost 8 bases and the J gene lost 3 bases, with 14 bases spanning the gap. Germline lookup yields CDR1 SQVTM and CDR2 ANQGSEA. The CDR3 spans 12 residues. DNA of the CDR3: TGCAGCTTAGACAGGACCAGCTACGAGCAGTACTTC. This translates into CSLDRTSYEQYF.